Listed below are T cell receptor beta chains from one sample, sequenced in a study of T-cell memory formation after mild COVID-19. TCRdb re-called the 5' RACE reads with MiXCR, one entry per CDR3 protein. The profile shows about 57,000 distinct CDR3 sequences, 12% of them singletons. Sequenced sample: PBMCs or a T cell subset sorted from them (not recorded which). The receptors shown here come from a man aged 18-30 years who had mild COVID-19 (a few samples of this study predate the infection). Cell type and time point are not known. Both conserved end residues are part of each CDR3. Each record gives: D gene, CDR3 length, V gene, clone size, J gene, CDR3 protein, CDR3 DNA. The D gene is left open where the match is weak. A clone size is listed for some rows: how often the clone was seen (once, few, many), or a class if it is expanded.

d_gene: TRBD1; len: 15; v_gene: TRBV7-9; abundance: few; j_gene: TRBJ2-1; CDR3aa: CASSLGTVPPNEQFF; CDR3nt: TGTGCCAGCAGCCTAGGGACAGTTCCCCCAAATGAGCAGTTCTTC
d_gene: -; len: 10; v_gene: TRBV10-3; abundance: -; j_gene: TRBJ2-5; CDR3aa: CAIRTGPRYF; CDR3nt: TGTGCCATCAGAACGGGACCCCGCTACTTC
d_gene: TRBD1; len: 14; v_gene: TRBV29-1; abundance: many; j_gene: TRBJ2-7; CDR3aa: CSVGFEGALYEQYF; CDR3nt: TGCAGCGTTGGATTTGAGGGGGCGCTTTACGAGCAGTACTTC
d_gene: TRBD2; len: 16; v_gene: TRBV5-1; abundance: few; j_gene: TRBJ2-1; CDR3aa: CASSFWTSGLGNEQFF; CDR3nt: TGCGCCAGCAGCTTCTGGACTAGCGGGCTTGGCAATGAGCAGTTCTTC
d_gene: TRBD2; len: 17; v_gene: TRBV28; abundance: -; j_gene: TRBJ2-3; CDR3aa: CASSPLPAGGSTDTQYF; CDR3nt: TGTGCCAGCAGTCCCCTCCCCGCGGGGGGCAGCACAGATACGCAGTATTTT
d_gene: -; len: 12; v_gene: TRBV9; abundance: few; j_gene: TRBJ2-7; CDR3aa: CASSPSGDEQYF; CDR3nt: TGTGCCAGCAGCCCCTCGGGGGACGAGCAGTACTTC
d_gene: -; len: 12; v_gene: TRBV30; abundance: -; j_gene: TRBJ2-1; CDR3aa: CAWGRTGNEQFF; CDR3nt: TGTGCCTGGGGGAGGACGGGGAATGAGCAGTTCTTC
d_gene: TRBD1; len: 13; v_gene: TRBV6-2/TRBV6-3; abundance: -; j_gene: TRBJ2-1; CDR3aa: CASRPTGGHEQFF; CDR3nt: TGTGCCAGCAGGCCGACAGGGGGGCATGAGCAGTTCTTC
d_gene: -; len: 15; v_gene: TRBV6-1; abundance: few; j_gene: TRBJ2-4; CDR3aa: CASSDFGSAKNIQYF; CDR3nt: TGTGCCAGCAGTGATTTTGGGTCAGCCAAAAACATTCAGTACTTC
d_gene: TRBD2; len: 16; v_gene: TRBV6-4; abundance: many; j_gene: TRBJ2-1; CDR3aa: CASSDSAGGGNNEQFF; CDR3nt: TGTGCCAGCAGTGACTCCGCTGGCGGGGGAAACAATGAGCAGTTCTTC
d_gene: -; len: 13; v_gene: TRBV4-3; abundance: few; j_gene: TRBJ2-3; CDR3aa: CASSPFSADTQYF; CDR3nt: TGCGCCAGCAGCCCTTTTTCGGCAGATACGCAGTATTTT
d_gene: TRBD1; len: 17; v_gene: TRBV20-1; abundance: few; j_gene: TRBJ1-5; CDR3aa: CSARDGQGSYSNQPQHF; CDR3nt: TGCAGTGCTAGAGACGGACAGGGAAGTTATAGCAATCAGCCCCAGCATTTT
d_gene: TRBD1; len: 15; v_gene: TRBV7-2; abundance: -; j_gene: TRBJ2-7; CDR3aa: CASRPTTGLVDEQYF; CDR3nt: TGTGCCAGCAGACCTACGACAGGGCTTGTGGACGAGCAGTACTTC
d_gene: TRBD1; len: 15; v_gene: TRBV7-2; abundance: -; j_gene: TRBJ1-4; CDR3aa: CASSLEAGGAGKLFF; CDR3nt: TGTGCCAGCAGCTTAGAGGCAGGGGGCGCGGGAAAACTGTTTTTT
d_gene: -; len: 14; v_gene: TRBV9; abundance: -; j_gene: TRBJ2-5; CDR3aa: CASSRGGEEETQYF; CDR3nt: TGTGCCAGCAGCAGAGGGGGGGAGGAAGAGACCCAGTACTTC
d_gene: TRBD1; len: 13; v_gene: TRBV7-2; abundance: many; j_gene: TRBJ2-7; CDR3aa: CASSWDRGPEQYF; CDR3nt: TGTGCCAGCAGCTGGGACAGGGGACCTGAGCAGTACTTC
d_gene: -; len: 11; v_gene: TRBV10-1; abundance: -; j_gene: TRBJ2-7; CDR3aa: CASSEGSKQYF; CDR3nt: TGCGCCAGCAGTGAGGGGTCGAAGCAGTACTTC
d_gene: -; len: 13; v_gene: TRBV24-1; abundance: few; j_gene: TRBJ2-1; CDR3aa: CAITDGSYNEQFF; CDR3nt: TGTGCCATTACGGACGGATCCTACAATGAGCAGTTCTTC
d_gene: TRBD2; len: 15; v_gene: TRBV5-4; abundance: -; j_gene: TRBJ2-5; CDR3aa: CASRRGAGVQETQYF; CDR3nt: TGTGCCAGCAGGCGGGGGGCCGGAGTCCAAGAGACCCAGTACTTC
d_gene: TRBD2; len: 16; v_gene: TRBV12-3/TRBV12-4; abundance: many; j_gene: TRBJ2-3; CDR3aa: CASSQSGGAQSDTQYF; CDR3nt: TGTGCCAGCAGCCAGAGCGGGGGGGCGCAGTCAGATACGCAGTATTTT
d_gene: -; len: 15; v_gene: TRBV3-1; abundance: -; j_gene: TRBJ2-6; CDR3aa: CASSQGRDGANVLTF; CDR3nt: TGTGCCAGCAGCCAAGGAAGGGATGGGGCCAACGTCCTGACTTTC
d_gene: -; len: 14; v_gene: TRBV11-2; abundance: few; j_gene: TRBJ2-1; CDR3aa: CASSLGGSYNEQFF; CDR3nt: TGTGCCAGCAGCTTGGGGGGCTCCTACAATGAGCAGTTCTTC
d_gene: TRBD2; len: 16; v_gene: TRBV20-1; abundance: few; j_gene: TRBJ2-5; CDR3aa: CSASLWQGGFQETQYF; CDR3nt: TGCAGTGCTAGTCTCTGGCAGGGAGGGTTCCAAGAGACCCAGTACTTC
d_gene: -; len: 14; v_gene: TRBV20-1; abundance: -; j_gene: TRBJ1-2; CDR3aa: CSARRTDLNYGYTF; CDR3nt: TGCAGTGCTAGAAGGACAGACCTTAACTATGGCTACACCTTC
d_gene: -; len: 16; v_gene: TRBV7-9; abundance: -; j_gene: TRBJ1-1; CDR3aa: CASSFRVGGRRTEAFF; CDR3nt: TGTGCCAGCAGCTTTCGGGTCGGGGGGCGAAGGACTGAAGCTTTCTTT
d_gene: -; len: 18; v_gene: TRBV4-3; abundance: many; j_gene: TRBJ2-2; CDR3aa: CASSQEKLVALNTGELFF; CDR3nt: TGCGCCAGCAGCCAAGAAAAGTTAGTAGCCCTAAACACCGGGGAGCTGTTTTTT
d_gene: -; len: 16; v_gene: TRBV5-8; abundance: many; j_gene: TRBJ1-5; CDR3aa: CASSLGTGLWNQPQHF; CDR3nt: TGTGCCAGCAGCTTGGGTACTGGGCTGTGGAATCAGCCCCAGCATTTT
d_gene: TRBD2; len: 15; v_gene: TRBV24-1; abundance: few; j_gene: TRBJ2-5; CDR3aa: CATSDSRTSAETQYF; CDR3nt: TGTGCCACCAGTGATTCAAGGACTAGCGCTGAGACCCAGTACTTC
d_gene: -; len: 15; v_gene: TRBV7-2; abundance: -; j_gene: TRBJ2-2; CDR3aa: CASSLVYVASGELFF; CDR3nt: TGTGCCAGCAGCTTAGTTTATGTAGCTTCCGGGGAGCTGTTTTTT
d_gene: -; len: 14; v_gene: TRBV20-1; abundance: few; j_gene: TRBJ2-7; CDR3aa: CSAARQGAGYEQYF; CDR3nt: TGCAGTGCTGCCCGACAGGGAGCGGGGTACGAGCAGTACTTC
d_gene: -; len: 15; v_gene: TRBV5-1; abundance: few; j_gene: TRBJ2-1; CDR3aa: CATRTGPQLHNEQFF; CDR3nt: TGCGCCACTCGTACCGGGCCCCAGCTTCACAATGAGCAGTTCTTC
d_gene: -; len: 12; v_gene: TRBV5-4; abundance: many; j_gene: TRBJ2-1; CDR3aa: CASSLAYNEQFF; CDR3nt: TGTGCCAGCAGCTTGGCCTACAATGAGCAGTTCTTC
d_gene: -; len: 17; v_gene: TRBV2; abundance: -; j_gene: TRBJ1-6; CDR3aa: CASRFQGSSLYNSPLHF; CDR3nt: TGTGCCAGCAGATTTCAAGGGTCCTCATTATATAATTCACCCCTCCACTTT
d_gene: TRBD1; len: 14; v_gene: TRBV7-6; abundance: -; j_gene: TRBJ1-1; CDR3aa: CASSLRTGIGEAFF; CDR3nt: TGTGCCAGCAGCTTAAGGACAGGGATCGGAGAAGCTTTCTTT
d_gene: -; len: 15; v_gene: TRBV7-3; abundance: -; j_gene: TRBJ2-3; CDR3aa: CASSLGTGGRDTQYF; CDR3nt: TGTGCCAGCAGCTTGGGTACCGGGGGCCGGGATACGCAGTATTTT
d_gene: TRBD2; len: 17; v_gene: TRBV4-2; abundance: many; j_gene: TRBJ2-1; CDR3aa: CASSQGLAGGAGNEQFF; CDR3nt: TGTGCCAGCAGCCAAGGATTAGCGGGGGGGGCTGGAAATGAGCAGTTCTTC
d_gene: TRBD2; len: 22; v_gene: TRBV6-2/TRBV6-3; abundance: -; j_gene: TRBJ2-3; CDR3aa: CASSYPSSYSRLAGGRQDTQYF; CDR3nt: TGTGCCAGCAGTTATCCATCCTCTTACTCAAGACTAGCGGGGGGGCGTCAAGATACGCAGTATTTT
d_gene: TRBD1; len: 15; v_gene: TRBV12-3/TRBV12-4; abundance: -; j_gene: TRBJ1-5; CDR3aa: CASSPGQGFDQPQHF; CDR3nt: TGTGCCAGCAGTCCGGGACAGGGTTTCGATCAGCCCCAGCATTTT
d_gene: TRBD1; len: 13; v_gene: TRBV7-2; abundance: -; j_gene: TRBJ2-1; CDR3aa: CASSLGGQGARFF; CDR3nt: TGTGCCAGCAGCTTGGGGGGACAGGGGGCCCGGTTCTTC
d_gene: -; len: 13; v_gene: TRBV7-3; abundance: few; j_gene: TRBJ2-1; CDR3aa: CASSLDLTSEQFF; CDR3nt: TGTGCCAGCAGCTTAGACTTAACCTCCGAGCAGTTCTTC
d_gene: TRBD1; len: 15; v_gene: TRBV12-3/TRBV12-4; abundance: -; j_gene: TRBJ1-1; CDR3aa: CASRRTGGMDTEAFF; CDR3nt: TGTGCCAGCAGAAGGACAGGGGGCATGGACACTGAAGCTTTCTTT
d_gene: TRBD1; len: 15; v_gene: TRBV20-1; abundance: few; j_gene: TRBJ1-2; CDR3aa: CSARDSGTGNLGYTF; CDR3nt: TGCAGTGCTAGAGACTCCGGGACAGGCAATCTGGGCTACACCTTC